These 27 T cell receptor beta chains were all obtained from the same sample, sequenced in a study of blood T cell repertoires in COVID-19. Profiling relied on immunoSEQ multiplex PCR, and the TCRdb table lists in-frame clones only, not all of them. The table lists around 65,000 clones, about three quarters of them singletons. Sequencing input: peripheral blood. The receptors were sampled from a human donor in a cohort sampled during active COVID-19.

This chain connects TRBV9 to TRBJ2-1, with 8 bases lining up with TRBD2. The CDR3 is 15 amino acids. CDR1 and CDR2 from the germline V gene are SGDLS and YYNGEE. The V and J ends lost 0 bases and 1 base, in that order; junction bases with no gene match: 0. In nucleotides, the CDR3 is TGTGCCAGCAGCGTAGCGGGAGGGTCCTACAATGAGCAGTTCTTC. This gives the protein CASSVAGGSYNEQFF.

The CDR3 sequence: CASRDGILINEKLFF. CDR3 DNA sequence: TGTGCCAGCAGGGACGGGATTCTTATTAATGAAAAACTGTTTTTT. The V gene is TRBV28, the J gene TRBJ1-4; no clear D. This CDR3 has 15 residues. V lost 6 bases and J 4 bases, leaving 15 bases between the germline ends. Germline CDR1 MDHEN, CDR2 SYDVKM.

This chain links TRBV6-2 or TRBV6-3 with TRBJ2-4, with D maybe TRBD2 (6 bases). The CDR3 length is 15 residues. V lost 6 bases and J lost 1, with 13 bases in between. CDR1 MNHEY and CDR2 SVGEGT come from the germline V gene. CDR3 protein: CASSAEGLAKNIQYF. Written as DNA, the CDR3 is TGTGCCAGCAGCGCCGAGGGACTTGCCAAAAACATTCAGTACTTC.

The chain is built from TRBV15 and TRBJ1-2, with D hard to call. Germline CDR1 LNHNV, CDR2 YYDKDF (reference sequence). V lost 0 bases and J 4 bases, leaving 6 bases between the germline ends. The CDR3 consists of 13 residues. DNA of the CDR3: TGTGCCACCAGCAGAGATCAGGTCTATGGCTACACCTTC. Amino acids: CATSRDQVYGYTF.

The chain uses TRBV28 and TRBJ2-3, with no clear D. V lost 4 bases and J lost 2, with 16 bases in between. CDR3 length: 16 residues. From germline, CDR1 is MDHEN and CDR2 SYDVKM. The CDR3 DNA reads TGTGCCAGCAGTTGGGCCCCCATGGATGCCACAGATACGCAGTATTTT. Translation: CASSWAPMDATDTQYF. Variable domain in full (rest from reference TRBV28 and TRBJ2-3): DVKVTQSSRYLVKRTGEKVFLECVQDMDHENMFWYRQDPGLGLRLIYFSYDVKMKEKGDIPEGYSVSREKKERFSLILESASTNQTSMYLCASSWAPMDATDTQYFGPGTRLTVL.

The rearrangement joins TRBV27 to TRBJ1-1, with D possibly being TRBD1 (5 bases). The CDR3 is 13 residues long. V shed 3 bases and J shed 10 bases, with 15 bases lying between them. Germline CDR1 MNHEY, CDR2 SMNVEV (reference sequence). CDR3 region: CASSLSGLGPAFF. Here the CDR3 DNA reads TGTGCCAGCAGTTTGTCGGGTCTGGGGCCAGCTTTCTTT.

The genes are TRBV3-1 (or the pseudogene TRBV3-2) and TRBJ2-7; D possibly corresponds to TRBD1 (6 bases). This CDR3 region has 11 residues. V was trimmed by 9 bases and J by 6 bases, leaving 12 bases between them. Germline V gene lookup returns CDR1 LGHDT and CDR2 YNNKEL (reference sequence). DNA of the CDR3: TGTGCCAGAGAAGGGGGTTGCGAGCAGTACTTC. Translated, it gives CAREGGCEQYF.

The chain uses TRBV6-5 and TRBJ2-1; D is undetermined. Per the germline V gene, CDR1 is MNHEY and CDR2 is SVGAGI. V was shortened by 5 bases and J by 6 bases, with 8 bases between the two germline ends. The CDR3 is 12 amino acids. Here the CDR3 reads CASSLDSNEQFF. In DNA form, the CDR3 reads TGTGCCAGCAGTCTAGACTCCAATGAGCAGTTCTTC.

In this sample, this clone turned up once. The chain couples TRBV7-9 to TRBJ1-1; D is unclear. This CDR3 is built from 13 residues. V lost 4 bases and J lost 3, with 9 bases in between. Germline CDR1 reads SEHNR; CDR2 reads FQNEAQ (reference sequence). The CDR3 nucleotides are TGTGCCAGCAGCTCAGGTGGATACACTGAAGCTTTCTTT. It translates to CASSSGGYTEAFF.

The rearrangement joins TRBV7-2 to TRBJ2-1; a weak D match, TRBD1 (5 bases). V gave up 6 bases and J gave up 9 bases, with 15 bases separating them. In germline, CDR1 is SGHTA, CDR2 FQGNSA. This CDR3 comprises 13 residues. CDR3 sequence: CASRGPEMGEQFF. CDR3 DNA sequence: TGTGCCAGCAGGGGGCCTGAAATGGGTGAGCAGTTCTTC. The variable domain in full, with the rest retrieved from reference TRBV7-2 and TRBJ2-1, is GAGVSQSPSNKVTEKGKDVELRCDPISGHTALYWYRQSLGQGLEFLIYFQGNSAPDKSGLPSDRFSAERTGGSVSTLTIQRTQQEDSAVYLCASRGPEMGEQFFGPGTRLTVL.

The CDR3 protein is CASSLNFVIRTGTRNQPQHF. Here the CDR3 DNA reads TGTGCCAGCAGTTTAAATTTTGTCATCCGGACAGGGACACGCAATCAGCCCCAGCATTTT. The V call is TRBV28, the J call TRBJ1-5; 8 nucleotides agree with TRBD1. CDR3 size: 20 residues. The germline V gene encodes CDR1 MDHEN and CDR2 SYDVKM. The J segment lost 2 bases and the V segment lost 2 bases, leaving 17 bases of the junction unmatched. Supplemented by reference TRBV28 and TRBJ1-5, the full variable domain reads DVKVTQSSRYLVKRTGEKVFLECVQDMDHENMFWYRQDPGLGLRLIYFSYDVKMKEKGDIPEGYSVSREKKERFSLILESASTNQTSMYLCASSLNFVIRTGTRNQPQHFGDGTRLSIL.

The chain couples TRBV27 to TRBJ1-2, with 9 nucleotides matching TRBD1. This CDR3 contains 15 residues. V dropped 4 bases and J dropped 4; count of bases not matched to a gene: 7. Germline V CDR1 and CDR2: MNHEY, SMNVEV (reference sequence). The CDR3 region has the DNA TGTGCCAGCAGTTCCCCGGGACAGGGATTCTATGGCTACACCTTC. Translated: CASSSPGQGFYGYTF.

The CDR3 spells CASSPFPGHGYNEQFF. CDR3 nucleotides: TGTGCCAGTAGTCCCTTTCCGGGACACGGGTACAATGAGCAGTTCTTC. J is TRBJ2-1 and V is TRBV19, with D possibly matching TRBD1 (6 bases). V lost 5 bases to trimming and J lost 4 bases, with 18 bases between them. CDR1 is LNHDA and CDR2 is SQIVND in the germline V gene (reference sequence). The CDR3 consists of 16 residues.

The gene calls are TRBV7-8 and TRBJ2-7; D remains ambiguous. V was clipped by 5 bases and J by 6 bases, with 11 bases between them. Germline V gene data show CDR1 as SGHVS and CDR2 as FQNEAQ. This CDR3 is 12 amino acids long. CDR3 amino acids: CASSPVWSEQYF. The DNA of the CDR3 is TGTGCCAGCAGCCCGGTATGGAGCGAGCAGTACTTC. Supplemented by reference TRBV7-8 and TRBJ2-7, the full variable domain reads GAGVSQSPRYKVAKRGQDVALRCDPISGHVSLFWYQQALGQGPEFLTYFQNEAQLDKSGLPSDRFFAERPEGSVSTLKIQRTQQEDSAVYLCASSPVWSEQYFGPGTRLTVT.

The V gene is TRBV11-2, the J gene TRBJ2-1, with TRBD1 matching 7 bases. J gave up 4 bases and V 2 bases, and 8 bases lay outside the gene matches. There are 16 residues in the CDR3. Germline lookup yields CDR1 SGHAT and CDR2 FQNNGV. CDR3 amino acids: CASSLTQGIEYNEQFF. CDR3 bases: TGTGCCAGCAGCTTAACACAGGGGATCGAGTACAATGAGCAGTTCTTC.

This clone has only a few counts. The genes are TRBV5-1 and TRBJ1-1; D may be TRBD1 (6 bases). The CDR3 has 11 amino acids. The germline V gene has CDR1 SGHRS and CDR2 YFSETQ. V lost 0 bases and J lost 11, with 8 bases in between. The CDR3 reads CASSLDRVAFF. CDR3 nucleotides: TGCGCCAGCAGCTTGGACAGGGTGGCTTTCTTT.

The V and J genes are TRBV10-3 and TRBJ1-2; no clear D gene. V lost 4 bases to trimming and J lost 8 bases, with 17 bases between them. Germline lookup yields CDR1 ENHRY and CDR2 SYGVKD. There are 14 residues in the CDR3. This CDR3 reads CAISAVGSGGGYTF. The CDR3 coding sequence is TGTGCCATCAGTGCGGTCGGGTCCGGCGGGGGCTACACCTTC.

This rearrangement joins TRBV11-3 to TRBJ2-2; D might be TRBD1 (6 bases). CDR1 and CDR2 from the germline V gene are SGHNT and YENEEA. V shed 5 bases and J shed 1 base, with 14 bases lying between them. This CDR3 comprises 16 residues. The CDR3 region has the DNA TGTGCCAGCAGCCCCCGGACAGAAAAGAACACCGGGGAGCTGTTTTTT. The encoded protein is CASSPRTEKNTGELFF.

This CDR3 reads CASSTGLVRDTQYF. The CDR3 region has the DNA TGTGCCAGCTCCACTGGACTAGTTAGAGATACGCAGTATTTT. This sequence joins TRBV28 and TRBJ2-3, with TRBD2 matching over 7 bases. Losses at the gene ends were 8 bases for V and 5 bases for J; bases not matched to a gene: 10. The germline V gene has CDR1 MDHEN and CDR2 SYDVKM. The CDR3 is made up of 14 amino acids.

The chain has TRBV7-8 and TRBJ2-7; 7 bases map to TRBD1. CDR1 SGHVS and CDR2 FQNEAQ come from the germline V gene. With V trimmed by 5 bases and J by 2 bases, 3 bases remained unmatched. This CDR3 spans 13 amino acids. CDR3 bases: TGTGCCAGCAGCCGGACAGGACCCTACGAGCAGTACTTC. This translates into CASSRTGPYEQYF.

The chain joins TRBV7-6 to TRBJ2-1; perhaps TRBD2 as D (8 bases). Germline CDR1 reads SGHVS; CDR2 reads FNYEAQ. CDR3 length: 16 residues. Trimming shortened V by 7 bases and J by 3 bases, and 19 bases separated the two germline ends. CDR3 loop: CASNQGVAGSYNEQFF. The DNA of the CDR3 is TGTGCCAGCAACCAGGGGGTAGCGGGAAGCTACAATGAGCAGTTCTTC.

This rearrangement joins TRBV19 to TRBJ1-1, with D unclear. CDR3 length: 13 residues. From germline, CDR1 is LNHDA and CDR2 SQIVND (reference sequence). V shed 2 bases and J shed 5 bases, with 9 bases lying between them. The CDR3 nucleotides read TGTGCCAGTAGTATAAACCCGGGAACTGAAGCTTTCTTT. Protein sequence: CASSINPGTEAFF.

The chain recombines TRBV7-2 with TRBJ2-7, with 8 bases lining up with TRBD2. V shed 2 bases and J 11 bases; nucleotides not matched to a gene: 8. From germline, CDR1 is SGHTA and CDR2 FQGNSA. The CDR3 sequence is 13 residues long. The CDR3 protein is CASSLTLGGAKYF. The CDR3 DNA sequence: TGTGCCAGCAGCTTAACCCTCGGGGGGGCGAAGTACTTC.

The chain employs TRBV18 and TRBJ2-2; tentatively, D is TRBD2 (6 bases). Germline-derived CDR1 and CDR2 are KGHSH and LQKENI. There are 15 residues in the CDR3. With 0 bases removed from V and 4 bases from J, the gap between germline ends came to 9 bases. CDR3 sequence reads: CASSPPRGGTGELFF. Written as DNA, the CDR3 is TGTGCCAGCTCACCACCGAGGGGAGGCACCGGGGAGCTGTTTTTT.

This chain joins TRBV7-9 and TRBJ2-7; 15 nucleotides line up with TRBD2. With V trimmed by 6 bases and J by 5 bases, 8 bases remained unmatched. The germline V gene encodes CDR1 SEHNR and CDR2 FQNEAQ (reference sequence). The CDR3 covers 16 residues. Here the CDR3 DNA reads TGTGCCAGCAGTTCCATAGGGACTAGCGGGAGGAACGAGCAGTACTTC. The encoded protein is CASSSIGTSGRNEQYF.

In regard to this clone: A read error may produce the germline difference seen at one junction end. J is TRBJ2-5 and V is TRBV7-7; no firm D call. This CDR3 is 16 amino acids long. Germline values: CDR1 SSHAT, CDR2 FNYEAQ (reference sequence). This CDR3 reads CASSLRASNPPETQYF. The DNA of the CDR3 is TGTGCTAGCAGCTTGAGAGCCTCGAACCCTCCGGAGACCCAGTACTTC.

The count of this clone is one. The genes are TRBV11-2 and TRBJ2-5; 7 bases match TRBD1. Germline V CDR1 and CDR2: SGHAT, FQNNGV. This CDR3 contains 19 residues. Germline trimming cut 5 bases from V and 3 bases from J; bases unmatched to any gene: 21. This CDR3 is CASSPILPPPGTAKETQYF. The CDR3 nucleotides are TGTGCCAGCAGCCCTATACTGCCTCCTCCCGGGACAGCCAAAGAGACCCAGTACTTC.